Listed below are T cell receptor beta chains from one sample, sequenced in a study of T cell repertoires in ileal Crohn's disease. Only in-frame clones appear in the TCRdb table, and some are missing; sequencing was by immunoSEQ multiplex PCR. The sample includes about 3,500 clones, just over 90% of them seen just once. Material: ileal tissue. All receptors derive from an adult with Crohn's disease. The CDR3 runs from the conserved cysteine through the conserved F or W. Fields, in order: clone size, D gene, J gene, V gene, CDR3 DNA, CDR3 protein. A D gene is named only where the DNA matches it firmly. Size values are once, few and many counts, or a class for expanded clones, and some rows have none.

abundance: .
d_gene: .
j_gene: TRBJ2-1
v_gene: TRBV11-2
CDR3nt: TGTGCCAGCAGCTCCGACCCACGCCGGGTAAACAATGAGCAGTTCTTC
CDR3aa: CASSSDPRRVNNEQFF

abundance: .
d_gene: .
j_gene: TRBJ1-2
v_gene: TRBV5-8
CDR3nt: TGTGCCAGCAGCTTGGATCAGTATGGCTACACCTTC
CDR3aa: CASSLDQYGYTF

abundance: .
d_gene: .
j_gene: TRBJ1-2
v_gene: TRBV6-1
CDR3nt: TGTGCCAGCCGGAACGTGGATGGTTATGGCTACACCTTC
CDR3aa: CASRNVDGYGYTF

abundance: .
d_gene: TRBD2
j_gene: TRBJ2-3
v_gene: TRBV9
CDR3nt: TGTGCCAGCAGCGTAGGGGCAGCGGGAGGGCCAGATACGCAGTATTTT
CDR3aa: CASSVGAAGGPDTQYF

abundance: .
d_gene: TRBD2
j_gene: TRBJ2-3
v_gene: TRBV29-1
CDR3nt: TGCAGCGTTGATGGACTAGCGGGGAAGTCGGGAGATACGCAGTATTTT
CDR3aa: CSVDGLAGKSGDTQYF

abundance: .
d_gene: .
j_gene: TRBJ1-1
v_gene: TRBV5-4
CDR3nt: TGTGCCAGCAGCTTCGGGAACCTGAACACTGAAGCTTTCTTT
CDR3aa: CASSFGNLNTEAFF

abundance: once
d_gene: TRBD1
j_gene: TRBJ1-1
v_gene: TRBV5-4
CDR3nt: TGTGCCAGCAGCCAGCAGACAGGGTTGAACACTGAAGCTTTCTTT
CDR3aa: CASSQQTGLNTEAFF

abundance: .
d_gene: .
j_gene: TRBJ1-1
v_gene: TRBV7-2
CDR3nt: TGTGCCAGCAGCCGACCCCCCAATACTGAAGCTTTCTTT
CDR3aa: CASSRPPNTEAFF

abundance: .
d_gene: .
j_gene: TRBJ2-7
v_gene: TRBV11-2
CDR3nt: TGTGCCAGCAGCACGGAGGGAGTGCGGTACGAGCAGTACTTC
CDR3aa: CASSTEGVRYEQYF

abundance: .
d_gene: .
j_gene: TRBJ1-6
v_gene: TRBV6-6
CDR3nt: TGTGCCAGCAGTTACTCGAGGGAGAATTCACCCCTCCACTTT
CDR3aa: CASSYSRENSPLHF

abundance: .
d_gene: .
j_gene: TRBJ2-7
v_gene: TRBV10-3
CDR3nt: TGTGCCATCAGTATGGAGGGTGGCAATATCTACGAGCAGTACTTC
CDR3aa: CAISMEGGNIYEQYF

abundance: .
d_gene: .
j_gene: TRBJ2-7
v_gene: TRBV6-1
CDR3nt: TGTGCCGGCAGTGAAGTTGGAGGGGCTAACTACGAGCAGTACTTC
CDR3aa: CAGSEVGGANYEQYF

abundance: .
d_gene: TRBD1
j_gene: TRBJ2-4
v_gene: TRBV6-5
CDR3nt: TGTGCCAGCAGTCAGGGGGTCCAAAACATTCAGTACTTC
CDR3aa: CASSQGVQNIQYF

abundance: .
d_gene: TRBD1
j_gene: TRBJ2-5
v_gene: TRBV14
CDR3nt: TGTGCCAGCAGCCAAGGACCATCCGGGACAGGGGATTTTGAGACCCAGTACTTC
CDR3aa: CASSQGPSGTGDFETQYF

abundance: .
d_gene: .
j_gene: TRBJ1-3
v_gene: TRBV7-2
CDR3nt: TGTGCCAGCAGCTTAGCGGGCAGGGAGACAATTGGAAACACCATATATTTT
CDR3aa: CASSLAGRETIGNTIYF

abundance: .
d_gene: .
j_gene: TRBJ2-1
v_gene: TRBV9
CDR3nt: TGTGCCAGCAGCGTCTCGTGGCTAGACTACAATGAGCAGTTCTTC
CDR3aa: CASSVSWLDYNEQFF

abundance: .
d_gene: TRBD2
j_gene: TRBJ2-4
v_gene: TRBV30
CDR3nt: TGTGCCTGGAGTCGGATTAGCGGGAGGGCCGGCGAAAACATTCAGTACTTC
CDR3aa: CAWSRISGRAGENIQYF

abundance: .
d_gene: .
j_gene: TRBJ1-1
v_gene: TRBV13
CDR3nt: TGTGCCAGCAGCTTAGGTTCTGTGAGTCACACTGAAGCTTTCTTT
CDR3aa: CASSLGSVSHTEAFF

abundance: .
d_gene: .
j_gene: TRBJ2-5
v_gene: TRBV28
CDR3nt: TGTGCCAGCATCTCCCGGGCTCCGGGTCTAGCAGAGCAGTACTTC
CDR3aa: CASISRAPGLAEQYF

abundance: .
d_gene: .
j_gene: TRBJ2-1
v_gene: TRBV7-6
CDR3nt: TGTGCCAGCAGCTTCCTGGAGGGCGAGCAGTTCTTC
CDR3aa: CASSFLEGEQFF

abundance: .
d_gene: .
j_gene: TRBJ2-7
v_gene: TRBV5-6
CDR3nt: TGTGCCAGCAGCTCCCTGCGGGGGCAATACGAGCAGTACTTC
CDR3aa: CASSSLRGQYEQYF

abundance: .
d_gene: TRBD1
j_gene: TRBJ2-5
v_gene: TRBV5-5
CDR3nt: TGTGCCAGCAGCTCGCGGACAGGGTTAATGGAGACCCAGTACTTC
CDR3aa: CASSSRTGLMETQYF

abundance: .
d_gene: TRBD2
j_gene: TRBJ2-3
v_gene: TRBV30
CDR3nt: TGTGCCTGGAGTGTCGTTCTAGCGGCGGGGGGAGATACGCAGTATTTT
CDR3aa: CAWSVVLAAGGDTQYF

abundance: .
d_gene: TRBD1
j_gene: TRBJ2-7
v_gene: TRBV6-5
CDR3nt: TGTGCCAGCAGTCCAACAGGGGTGGGCGAGCAGTACTTC
CDR3aa: CASSPTGVGEQYF

abundance: .
d_gene: .
j_gene: TRBJ2-7
v_gene: TRBV20-1
CDR3nt: TGCAGTGCCCAGGACAACTACGAGCAGTACTTC
CDR3aa: CSAQDNYEQYF

abundance: .
d_gene: .
j_gene: TRBJ2-1
v_gene: TRBV7-3
CDR3nt: TGTGCCAGCAGCGCCCTTGGGGGAGCGGTGCATGAGCAGTTCTTC
CDR3aa: CASSALGGAVHEQFF

abundance: .
d_gene: TRBD2
j_gene: TRBJ2-4
v_gene: TRBV6-1
CDR3nt: TGTGCCAGCAGTGAAGCGACCGGGACTAGCGGGAAGAAAGCCAAAAACATTCAGTACTTC
CDR3aa: CASSEATGTSGKKAKNIQYF

abundance: .
d_gene: .
j_gene: TRBJ2-5
v_gene: TRBV19
CDR3nt: TGTGCCAGTAGTATAGGCAGGGGCAGAGGCGAGACCCAGTACTTC
CDR3aa: CASSIGRGRGETQYF